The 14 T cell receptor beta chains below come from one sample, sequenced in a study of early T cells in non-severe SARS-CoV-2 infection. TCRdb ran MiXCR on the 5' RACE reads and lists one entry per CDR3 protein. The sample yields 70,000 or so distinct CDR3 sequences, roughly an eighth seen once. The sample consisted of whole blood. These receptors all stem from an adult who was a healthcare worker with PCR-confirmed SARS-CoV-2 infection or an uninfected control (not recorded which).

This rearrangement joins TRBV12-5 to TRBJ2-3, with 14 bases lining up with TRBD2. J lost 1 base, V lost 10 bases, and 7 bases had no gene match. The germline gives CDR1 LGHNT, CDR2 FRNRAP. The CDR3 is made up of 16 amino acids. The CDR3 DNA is TGTGCTACTGGACTAGCGGGAGGTAGGGGCACAGATACGCAGTATTTT. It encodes CATGLAGGRGTDTQYF.

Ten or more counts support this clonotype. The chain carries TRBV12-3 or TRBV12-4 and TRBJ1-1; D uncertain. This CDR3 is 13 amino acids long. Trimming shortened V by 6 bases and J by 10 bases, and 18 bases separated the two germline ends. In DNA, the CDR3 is TGTGCCAGCAGGTACGACACCCCAGCTCGAGCTTTCTTT. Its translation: CASRYDTPARAFF.

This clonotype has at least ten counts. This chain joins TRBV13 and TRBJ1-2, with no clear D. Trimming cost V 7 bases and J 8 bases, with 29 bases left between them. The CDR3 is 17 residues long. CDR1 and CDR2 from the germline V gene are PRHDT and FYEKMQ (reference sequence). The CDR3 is CASIQREVDSLGRGYTF. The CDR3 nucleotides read TGTGCCAGCATCCAAAGGGAAGTGGATAGCCTCGGCCGAGGCTACACCTTC. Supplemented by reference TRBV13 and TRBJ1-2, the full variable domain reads AAGVIQSPRHLIKEKRETATLKCYPIPRHDTVYWYQQGPGQDPQFLISFYEKMQSDKGSIPDRFSAQQFSDYHSELNMSSLELGDSALYFCASIQREVDSLGRGYTFGSGTRLTVV.

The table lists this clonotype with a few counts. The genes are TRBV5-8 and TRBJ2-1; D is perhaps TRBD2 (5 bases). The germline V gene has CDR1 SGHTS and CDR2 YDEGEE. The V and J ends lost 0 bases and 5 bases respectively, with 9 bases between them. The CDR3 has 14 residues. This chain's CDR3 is CASSLGGQNNEQFF. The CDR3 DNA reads TGTGCCAGCAGCTTGGGAGGGCAGAACAATGAGCAGTTCTTC.

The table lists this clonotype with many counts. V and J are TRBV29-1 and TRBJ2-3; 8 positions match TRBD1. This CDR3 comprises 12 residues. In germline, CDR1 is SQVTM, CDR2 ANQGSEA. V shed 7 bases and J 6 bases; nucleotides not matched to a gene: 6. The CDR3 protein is CSAGQGTDTQYF. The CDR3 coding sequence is TGCAGCGCCGGACAGGGTACGGATACGCAGTATTTT.

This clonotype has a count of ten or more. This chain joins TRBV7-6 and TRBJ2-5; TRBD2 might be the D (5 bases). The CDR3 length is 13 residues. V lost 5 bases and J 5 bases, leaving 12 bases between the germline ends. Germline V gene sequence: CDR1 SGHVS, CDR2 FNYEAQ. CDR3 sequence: CASSPWRKETQYF. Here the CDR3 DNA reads TGTGCCAGCAGCCCATGGAGGAAGGAGACCCAGTACTTC.

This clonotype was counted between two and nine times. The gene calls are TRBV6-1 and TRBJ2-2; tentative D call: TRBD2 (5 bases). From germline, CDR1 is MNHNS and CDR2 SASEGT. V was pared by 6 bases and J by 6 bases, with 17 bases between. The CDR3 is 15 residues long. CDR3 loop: CASSHPLDSAGELFF. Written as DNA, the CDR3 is TGTGCCAGCAGCCACCCACTAGACTCGGCCGGGGAGCTGTTTTTT.

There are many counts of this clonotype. The CDR3 sequence is CAAQRQDGTPLHF. Written as DNA, the CDR3 is TGTGCCGCCCAAAGACAAGACGGTACACCCCTCCACTTT. The chain joins TRBV24-1 to TRBJ1-6; D is ambiguous. The CDR3 spans 13 residues. Trimming cost V 12 bases and J 11 bases, with 19 bases left between them. From germline, CDR1 is KGHDR and CDR2 SFDVKD.

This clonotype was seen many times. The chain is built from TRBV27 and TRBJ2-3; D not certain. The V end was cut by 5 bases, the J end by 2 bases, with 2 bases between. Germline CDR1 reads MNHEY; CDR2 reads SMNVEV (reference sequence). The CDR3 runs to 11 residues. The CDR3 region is CASSNTDTQYF. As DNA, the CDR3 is TGTGCCAGCAGTAACACAGATACGCAGTATTTT.

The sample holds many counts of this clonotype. The CDR3: CASSPATSGNEQFF. In DNA, the CDR3 is TGTGCCAGCAGCCCCGCGACTAGCGGCAATGAGCAGTTCTTC. The chain uses TRBV7-9 and TRBJ2-1; 9 bases agree with TRBD2. This CDR3 spans 14 amino acids. Germline V CDR1 and CDR2: SEHNR, FQNEAQ (reference sequence). V shed 5 bases and J 6 bases; nucleotides not matched to a gene: 5.

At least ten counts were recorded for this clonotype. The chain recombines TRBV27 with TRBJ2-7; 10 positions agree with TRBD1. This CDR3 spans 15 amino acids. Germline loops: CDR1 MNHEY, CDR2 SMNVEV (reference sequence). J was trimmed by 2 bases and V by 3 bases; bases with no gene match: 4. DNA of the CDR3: TGTGCCAGCAGTTTCGAAGGACAGGGGGCCTACGAGCAGTACTTC. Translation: CASSFEGQGAYEQYF.

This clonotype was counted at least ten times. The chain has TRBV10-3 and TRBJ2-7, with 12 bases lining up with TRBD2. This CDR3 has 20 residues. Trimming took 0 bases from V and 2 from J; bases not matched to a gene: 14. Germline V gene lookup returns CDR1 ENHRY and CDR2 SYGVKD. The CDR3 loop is CAISESKGTSGQYRTYEQYF. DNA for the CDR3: TGTGCCATCAGTGAGTCGAAAGGGACTAGCGGGCAATACCGAACCTACGAGCAGTACTTC.

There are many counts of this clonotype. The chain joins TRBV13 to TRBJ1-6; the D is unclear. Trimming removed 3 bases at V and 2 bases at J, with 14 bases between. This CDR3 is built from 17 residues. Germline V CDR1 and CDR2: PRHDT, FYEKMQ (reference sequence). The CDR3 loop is CASSFGTRVAYNSPLHF. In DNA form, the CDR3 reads TGTGCCAGCAGCTTCGGAACGAGGGTCGCCTATAATTCACCCCTCCACTTT.

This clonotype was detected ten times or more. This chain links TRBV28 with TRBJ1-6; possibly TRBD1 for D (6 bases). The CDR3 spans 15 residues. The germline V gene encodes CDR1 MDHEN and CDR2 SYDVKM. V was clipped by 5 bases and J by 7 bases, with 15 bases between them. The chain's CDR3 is CASSPSQGQNSPLHF. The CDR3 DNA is TGTGCCAGCAGTCCGAGTCAAGGACAGAATTCACCCCTCCACTTT.